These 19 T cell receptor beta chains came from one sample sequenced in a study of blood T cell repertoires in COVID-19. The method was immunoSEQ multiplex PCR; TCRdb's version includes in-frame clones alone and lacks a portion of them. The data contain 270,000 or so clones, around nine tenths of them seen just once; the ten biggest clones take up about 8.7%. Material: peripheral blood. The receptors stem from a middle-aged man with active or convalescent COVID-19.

CDR3 sequence: CASSIEGGKSYEQYF. The CDR3 region has the DNA TGTGCCAGTAGTATAGAGGGGGGGAAGTCCTACGAGCAGTACTTC. This chain joins TRBV19 and TRBJ2-7; 7 bases fit TRBD2. Germline loops: CDR1 LNHDA, CDR2 SQIVND (reference sequence). V dropped 0 bases and J dropped 1; count of bases not matched to a gene: 3. The CDR3 extends over 15 amino acids.

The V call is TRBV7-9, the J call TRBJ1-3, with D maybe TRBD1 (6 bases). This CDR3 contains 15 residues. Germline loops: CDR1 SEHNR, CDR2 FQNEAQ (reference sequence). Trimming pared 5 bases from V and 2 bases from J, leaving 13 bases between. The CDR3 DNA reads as TGTGCCAGCAGCCAAGGACAGTCCCCTGGAAACACCATATATTTT. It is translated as CASSQGQSPGNTIYF.

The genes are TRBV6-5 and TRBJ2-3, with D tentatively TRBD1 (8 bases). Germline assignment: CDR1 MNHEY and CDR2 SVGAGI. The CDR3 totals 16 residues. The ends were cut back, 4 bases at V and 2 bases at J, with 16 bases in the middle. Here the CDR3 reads CASSLQGGGDTDTQYF. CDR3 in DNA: TGTGCCAGCAGTTTACAGGGGGGGGGTGACACAGATACGCAGTATTTT.

The CDR3 spells CASSRLEGVGSTEAFF. The DNA for the CDR3 is TGTGCCAGCTCACGTTTAGAGGGCGTGGGGAGCACTGAAGCTTTCTTT. This chain links TRBV18 with TRBJ1-1; D is uncertain. The V gene lost 4 bases and the J gene lost 4 bases, with 19 bases spanning the gap. CDR1 and CDR2 from the germline V gene are KGHSH and LQKENI. This CDR3 has 16 amino acids.

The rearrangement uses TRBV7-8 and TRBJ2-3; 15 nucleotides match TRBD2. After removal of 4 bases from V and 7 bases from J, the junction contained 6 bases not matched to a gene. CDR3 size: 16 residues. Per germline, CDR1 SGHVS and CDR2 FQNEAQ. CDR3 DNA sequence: TGTGCCAGCAGCTCCGCCGGGACTAGCGGGAGGTATACGCAGTATTTT. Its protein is CASSSAGTSGRYTQYF.

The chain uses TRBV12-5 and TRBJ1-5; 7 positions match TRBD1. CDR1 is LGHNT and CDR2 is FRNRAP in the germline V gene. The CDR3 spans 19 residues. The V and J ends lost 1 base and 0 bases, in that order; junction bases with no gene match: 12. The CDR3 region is CASGLAAGGRPYSNQPQHF. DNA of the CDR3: TGTGCTAGTGGTTTGGCGGCAGGGGGTAGACCATATAGCAATCAGCCCCAGCATTTT. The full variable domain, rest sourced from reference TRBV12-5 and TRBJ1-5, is DARVTQTPRHKVTEMGQEVTMRCQPILGHNTVFWYRQTMMQGLELLAYFRNRAPLDDSGMPKDRFSAEMPDATLATLKIQPSEPRDSAVYFCASGLAAGGRPYSNQPQHFGDGTRLSIL.

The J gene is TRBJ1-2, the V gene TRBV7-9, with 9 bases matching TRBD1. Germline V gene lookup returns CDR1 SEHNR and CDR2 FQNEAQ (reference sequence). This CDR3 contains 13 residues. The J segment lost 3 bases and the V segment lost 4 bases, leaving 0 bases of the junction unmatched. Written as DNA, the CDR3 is TGTGCCAGCAGCTGGGACAGGGACTATGGCTACACCTTC. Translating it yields CASSWDRDYGYTF. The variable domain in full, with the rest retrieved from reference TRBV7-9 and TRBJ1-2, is DTGVSQNPRHKITKRGQNVTFRCDPISEHNRLYWYRQTLGQGPEFLTYFQNEAQLEKSRLLSDRFSAERPKGSFSTLEIQRTEQGDSAMYLCASSWDRDYGYTFGSGTRLTVV.

DNA of the CDR3: TGCGCCAGCAGCCAAGGTGCTGGAGGGGGGGACATGAACACTGAAGCTTTCTTT. Amino acids: CASSQGAGGGDMNTEAFF. This chain uses TRBV4-1 with TRBJ1-1; possible D gene TRBD1, 6 bases. The germline gives CDR1 MGHRA, CDR2 YSYEKL. Trimming pared 1 base from V and 0 bases from J, leaving 18 bases between. CDR3 length: 18 residues.

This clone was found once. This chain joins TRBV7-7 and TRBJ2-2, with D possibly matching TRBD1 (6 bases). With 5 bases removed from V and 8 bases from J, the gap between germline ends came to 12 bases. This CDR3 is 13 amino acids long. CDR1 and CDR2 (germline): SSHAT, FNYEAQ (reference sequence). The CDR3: CASSRTGPGELFF. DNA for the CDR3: TGTGCCAGCAGCCGAACAGGGCCTGGGGAGCTGTTTTTT.

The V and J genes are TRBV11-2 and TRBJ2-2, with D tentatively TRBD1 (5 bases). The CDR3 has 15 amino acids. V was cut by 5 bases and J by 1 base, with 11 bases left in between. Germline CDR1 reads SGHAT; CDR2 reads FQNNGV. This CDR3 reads CASSPRTKNTGELFF. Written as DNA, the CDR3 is TGTGCCAGCAGCCCTCGGACAAAGAACACCGGGGAGCTGTTTTTT. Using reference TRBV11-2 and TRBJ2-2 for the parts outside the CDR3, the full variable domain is EAGVAQSPRYKIIEKRQSVAFWCNPISGHATLYWYQQILGQGPKLLIQFQNNGVVDDSQLPKDRFSAERLKGVDSTLKIQPAKLEDSAVYLCASSPRTKNTGELFFGEGSRLTVL.

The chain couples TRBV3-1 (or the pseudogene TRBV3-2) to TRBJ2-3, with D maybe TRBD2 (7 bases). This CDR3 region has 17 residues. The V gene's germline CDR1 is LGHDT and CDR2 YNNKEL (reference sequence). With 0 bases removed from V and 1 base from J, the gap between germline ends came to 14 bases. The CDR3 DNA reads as TGTGCCAGCAGCCAAGACTTGGGGGGGCCTGGCACAGATACGCAGTATTTT. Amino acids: CASSQDLGGPGTDTQYF.

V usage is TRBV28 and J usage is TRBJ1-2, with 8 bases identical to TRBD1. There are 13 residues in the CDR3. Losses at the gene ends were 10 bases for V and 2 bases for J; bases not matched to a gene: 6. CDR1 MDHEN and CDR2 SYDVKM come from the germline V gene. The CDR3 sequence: CATTGGLNYGYTF. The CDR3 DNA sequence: TGTGCCACCACAGGGGGGCTGAACTATGGCTACACCTTC.

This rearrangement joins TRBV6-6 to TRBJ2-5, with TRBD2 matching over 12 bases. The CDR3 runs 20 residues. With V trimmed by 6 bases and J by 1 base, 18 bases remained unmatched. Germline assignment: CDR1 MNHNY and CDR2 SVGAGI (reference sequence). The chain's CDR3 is CASSRLRGLAGGRSQETQYF. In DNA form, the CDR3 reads TGTGCCAGCAGCCGACTCCGAGGGCTAGCGGGGGGGAGGTCCCAAGAGACCCAGTACTTC.

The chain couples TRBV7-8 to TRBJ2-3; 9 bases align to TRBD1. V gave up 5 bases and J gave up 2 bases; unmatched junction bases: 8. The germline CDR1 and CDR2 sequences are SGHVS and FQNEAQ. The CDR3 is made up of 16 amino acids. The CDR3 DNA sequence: TGTGCCAGCAGCCCACAGGGGGCTAAGACCACAGATACGCAGTATTTT. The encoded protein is CASSPQGAKTTDTQYF.

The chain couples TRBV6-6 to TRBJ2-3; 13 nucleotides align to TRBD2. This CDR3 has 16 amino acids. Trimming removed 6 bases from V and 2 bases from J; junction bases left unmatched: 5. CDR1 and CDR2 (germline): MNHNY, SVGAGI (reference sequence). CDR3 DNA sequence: TGTGCCAGCAGCCTGACTAGCGGGGGGCCCACAGATACGCAGTATTTT. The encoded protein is CASSLTSGGPTDTQYF.

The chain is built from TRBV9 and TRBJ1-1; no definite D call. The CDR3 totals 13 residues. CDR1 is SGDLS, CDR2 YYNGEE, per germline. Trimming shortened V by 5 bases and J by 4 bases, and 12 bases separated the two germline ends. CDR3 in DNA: TGTGCCAGCAGTGCTCACGGAGCCACTGAAGCTTTCTTT. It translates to CASSAHGATEAFF.

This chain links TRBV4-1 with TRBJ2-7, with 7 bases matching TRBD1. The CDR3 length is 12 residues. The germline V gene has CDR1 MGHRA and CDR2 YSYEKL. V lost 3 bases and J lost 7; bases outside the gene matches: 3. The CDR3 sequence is CASSHVQGEQYF. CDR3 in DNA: TGCGCCAGCAGCCATGTACAGGGGGAGCAGTACTTC.

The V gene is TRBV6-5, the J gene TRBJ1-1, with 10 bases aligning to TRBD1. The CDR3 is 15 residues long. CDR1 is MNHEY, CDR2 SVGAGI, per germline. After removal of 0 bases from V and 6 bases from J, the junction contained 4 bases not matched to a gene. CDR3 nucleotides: TGTGCCAGCAGTTACTCTGGGACAGGGGTCTCTGAAGCTTTCTTT. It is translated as CASSYSGTGVSEAFF.

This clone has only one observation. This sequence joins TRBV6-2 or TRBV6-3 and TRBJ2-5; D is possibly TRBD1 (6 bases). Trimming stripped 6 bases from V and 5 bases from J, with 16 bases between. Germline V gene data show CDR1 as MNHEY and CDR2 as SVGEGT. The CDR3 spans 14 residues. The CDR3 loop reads CASSPFPGAETQYF. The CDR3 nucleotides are TGTGCCAGCAGCCCGTTTCCAGGGGCGGAGACCCAGTACTTC.